Given below is one T cell receptor beta chain in context. These data are taken from a study of T cells in localized non-small cell lung cancer. Germline-derived CDR1 and CDR2 are SGHTA and FQGNSA. V lost 4 bases, J lost 1 base, and 10 bases lay in between. CDR3 length equals 14 residues. The data were produced by immunoSEQ multiplex PCR, yet TCRdb's version contains in-frame clones alone and is incomplete. The profile shows roughly 58,000 clones, around 81% of them singletons. The sample here was PBMCs, taken before any cancer treatment. V usage is TRBV7-2 and J usage is TRBJ1-1, with D maybe TRBD1 (6 bases). The TCR originated in a man aged 35 to 69 with stage II lung adenocarcinoma. For the CDR3, the DNA is TGTGCCAGCAGCTACCTGACAGGGAACACTGAAGCTTTCTTT. Translated, it gives CASSYLTGNTEAFF.